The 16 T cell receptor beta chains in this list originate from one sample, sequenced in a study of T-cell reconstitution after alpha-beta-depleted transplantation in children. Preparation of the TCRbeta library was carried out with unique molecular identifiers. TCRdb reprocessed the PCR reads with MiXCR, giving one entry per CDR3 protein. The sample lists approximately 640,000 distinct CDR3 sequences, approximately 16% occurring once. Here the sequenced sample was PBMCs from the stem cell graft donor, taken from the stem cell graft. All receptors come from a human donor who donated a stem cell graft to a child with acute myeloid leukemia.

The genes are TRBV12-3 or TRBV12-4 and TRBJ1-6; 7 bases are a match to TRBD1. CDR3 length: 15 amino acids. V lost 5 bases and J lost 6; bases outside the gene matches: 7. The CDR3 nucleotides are TGTGCCAGCAGTCACGGACAGGACCTTAATTCACCCCTCCACTTT. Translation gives CASSHGQDLNSPLHF.

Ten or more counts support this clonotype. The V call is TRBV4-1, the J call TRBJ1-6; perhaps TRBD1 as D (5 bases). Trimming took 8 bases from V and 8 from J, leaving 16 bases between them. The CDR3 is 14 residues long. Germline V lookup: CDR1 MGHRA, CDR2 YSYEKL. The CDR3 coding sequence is TGCGCCAGCTCACGGGCTCAGGGTGATTCACCCCTCCACTTT. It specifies CASSRAQGDSPLHF.

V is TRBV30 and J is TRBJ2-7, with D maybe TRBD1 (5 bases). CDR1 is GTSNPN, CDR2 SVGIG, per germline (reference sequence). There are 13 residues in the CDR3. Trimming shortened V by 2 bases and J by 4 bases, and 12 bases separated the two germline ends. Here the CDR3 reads CAWSSGIDYEQYF. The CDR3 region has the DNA TGTGCCTGGAGTTCAGGGATTGATTACGAGCAGTACTTC.

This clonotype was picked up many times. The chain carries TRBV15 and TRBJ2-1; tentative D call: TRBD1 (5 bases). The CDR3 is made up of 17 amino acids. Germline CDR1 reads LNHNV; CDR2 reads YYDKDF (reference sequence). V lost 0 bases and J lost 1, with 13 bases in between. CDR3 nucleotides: TGTGCCACCAGCAGAGACCTTCAGGGTCCTTCCTACAATGAGCAGTTCTTC. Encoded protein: CATSRDLQGPSYNEQFF.

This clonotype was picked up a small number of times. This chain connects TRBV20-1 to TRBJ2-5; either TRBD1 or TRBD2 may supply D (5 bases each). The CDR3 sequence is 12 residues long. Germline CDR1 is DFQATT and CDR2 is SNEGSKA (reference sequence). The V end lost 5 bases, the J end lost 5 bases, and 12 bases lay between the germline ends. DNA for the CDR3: TGCAGTGCTCCGGGGCCCGTGGAGACCCAGTACTTC. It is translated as CSAPGPVETQYF.

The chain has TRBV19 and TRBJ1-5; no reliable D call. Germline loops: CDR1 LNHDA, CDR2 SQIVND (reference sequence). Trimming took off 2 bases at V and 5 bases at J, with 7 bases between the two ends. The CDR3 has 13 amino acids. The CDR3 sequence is CASSILGDQPQHF. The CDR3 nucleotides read TGTGCCAGTAGTATACTCGGCGATCAGCCCCAGCATTTT.

The CDR3 here is CASSFETTFEEQYV. DNA for the CDR3: TGTGCCAGCAGCTTTGAGACTACCTTTGAAGAGCAGTACGTC. This rearrangement joins TRBV5-5 to TRBJ2-7; tentative D call: TRBD2 (5 bases). The CDR3 sequence is 14 residues long. The V gene's germline CDR1 is SGHKS and CDR2 YYEKEE (reference sequence). Trimming took off 2 bases at V and 7 bases at J, with 16 bases between the two ends.

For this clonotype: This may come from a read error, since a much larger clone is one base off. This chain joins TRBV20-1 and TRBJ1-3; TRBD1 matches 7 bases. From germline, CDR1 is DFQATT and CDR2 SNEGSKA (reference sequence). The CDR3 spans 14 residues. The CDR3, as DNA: TGCAGTGCTGTGACAGGGACGCGAGGAAACACCATGTATTTT. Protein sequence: CSAVTGTRGNTMYF.

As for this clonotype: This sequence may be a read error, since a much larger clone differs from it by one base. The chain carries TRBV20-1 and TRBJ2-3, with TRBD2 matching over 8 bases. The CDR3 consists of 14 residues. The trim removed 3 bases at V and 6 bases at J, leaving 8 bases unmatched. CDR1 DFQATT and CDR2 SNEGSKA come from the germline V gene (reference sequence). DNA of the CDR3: TGCAGTGCTAGGGGGCGGGGGGACCCCGATACGCAGTATTTT. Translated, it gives CSARGRGDPDTQYF.

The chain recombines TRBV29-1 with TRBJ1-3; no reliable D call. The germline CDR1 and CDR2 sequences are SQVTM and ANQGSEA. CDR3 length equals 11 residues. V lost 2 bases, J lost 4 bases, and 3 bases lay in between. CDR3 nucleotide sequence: TGCAGCGTTGAAATCGGAAACACCATATATTTT. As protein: CSVEIGNTIYF.

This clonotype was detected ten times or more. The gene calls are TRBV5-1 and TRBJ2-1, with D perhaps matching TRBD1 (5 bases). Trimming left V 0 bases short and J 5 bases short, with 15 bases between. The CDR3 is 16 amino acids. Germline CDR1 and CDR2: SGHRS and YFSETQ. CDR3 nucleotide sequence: TGCGCCAGCAGCTTGGGAAAGGGGTCAGGGAACAATGAGCAGTTCTTC. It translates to CASSLGKGSGNNEQFF.

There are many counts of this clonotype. The CDR3 nucleotides are TGTGCCATCAGTGAGGGGCTAGTGCCAGATACGCAGTATTTT. Amino acids: CAISEGLVPDTQYF. This sequence joins TRBV10-3 and TRBJ2-3; D is ambiguous. CDR1 is ENHRY, CDR2 SYGVKD, per germline. Trimming removed 2 bases at V and 4 bases at J, with 10 bases between. The CDR3 spans 14 residues.

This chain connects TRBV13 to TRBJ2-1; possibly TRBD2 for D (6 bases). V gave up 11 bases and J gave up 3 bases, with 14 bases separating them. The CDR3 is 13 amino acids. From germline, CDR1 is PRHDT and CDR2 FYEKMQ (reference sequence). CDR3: CAGGTQLYNEQFF. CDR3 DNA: TGTGCCGGAGGGACTCAACTCTACAATGAGCAGTTCTTC.

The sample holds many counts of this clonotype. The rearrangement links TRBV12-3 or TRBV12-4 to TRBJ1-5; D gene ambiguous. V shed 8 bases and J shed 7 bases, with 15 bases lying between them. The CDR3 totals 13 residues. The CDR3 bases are TGTGCCAGCCGCTTGGAAGTAGGACAGCCCCAGCATTTT. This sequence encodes CASRLEVGQPQHF.

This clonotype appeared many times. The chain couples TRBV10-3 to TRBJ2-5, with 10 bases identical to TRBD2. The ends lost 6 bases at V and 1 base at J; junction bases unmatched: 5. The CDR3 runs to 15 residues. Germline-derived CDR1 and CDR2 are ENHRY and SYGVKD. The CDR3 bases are TGTGCCATCAGAGAGGAGCGGGGGGGCCAAGAGACCCAGTACTTC. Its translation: CAIREERGGQETQYF.

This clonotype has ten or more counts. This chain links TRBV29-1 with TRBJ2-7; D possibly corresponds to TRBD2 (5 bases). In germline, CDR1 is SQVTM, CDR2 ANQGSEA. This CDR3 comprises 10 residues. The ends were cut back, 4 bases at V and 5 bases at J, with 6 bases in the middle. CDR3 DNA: TGCAGCGTTGGAGGGAACGAGCAGTACTTC. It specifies CSVGGNEQYF.